These T cell receptor beta chains were read from a single sample in a study of shared clonotypes between healthy human individuals. Here immunoSEQ multiplex PCR was the method, and the copy in TCRdb shows in-frame clones only, minus some. The sample includes more than 2 million clones, around 95% of them seen just once. The specimen was naive CD4+ T cells sorted from blood. These receptors came from a man younger than 35 in good health. Each CDR3 is given with its conserved first and last residue. D genes are given only for firm matches. Expanded clones get a size class; other rows say once, few or many, or leave the size out.

V gene	clone size	D gene	J gene	CDR3 DNA	CDR3 protein
TRBV30	NA	NA	TRBJ2-1	TGTGCCTCTAGCCGGAGCTCCTACAATGAGCAGTTCTTC	CASSRSSYNEQFF
TRBV11-2	NA	TRBD1	TRBJ2-6	TGTGCCAGCAGCTTAACAGGGGGCAAGGCTGGGGCCAACGTCCTGACTTTC	CASSLTGGKAGANVLTF
TRBV7-9	NA	NA	TRBJ1-4	TGTGCCAGCAGCTTGTCACGACAGTACCCTAATGAAAAACTGTTTTTT	CASSLSRQYPNEKLFF
TRBV27	NA	NA	TRBJ1-5	TGTGCCAGCAGTCCGACATTTAGCAATCAGCCCCAGCATTTT	CASSPTFSNQPQHF
TRBV18	NA	NA	TRBJ2-7	TGTGCCAGCTCACCACGGGGAAGTGGTTACGAGCAGTACTTC	CASSPRGSGYEQYF
TRBV2	NA	TRBD2	TRBJ2-2	TGTGCCAGCAGTGTTAGCGGGAGCCCCACCGGGGAGCTGTTTTTT	CASSVSGSPTGELFF
TRBV5-1	NA	TRBD1	TRBJ2-2	TGCGCCAGCAGCTTGTTTGGCGTCGGGACAGCGTCCCCAGCCGGGGAGCTGTTTTTT	CASSLFGVGTASPAGELFF
TRBV29-1	NA	NA	TRBJ2-2	TGCAGCGTTGCCCCCTCTTGGGGCGGGGAGCTGTTTTTT	CSVAPSWGGELFF
TRBV2	once	TRBD2	TRBJ2-1	TGTGCCAGCAGTTTTAAAGCGGGAGGGAATGAGCAGTTCTTC	CASSFKAGGNEQFF
TRBV6-5	NA	NA	TRBJ2-2	TGTGCCAGCAGTTGGGGTAATTCCAGGGAGCTGTTTTTT	CASSWGNSRELFF
TRBV30	NA	NA	TRBJ1-6	TGTGCCTGGAGTGGGCAGGATAATTCACCCCTCCACTTT	CAWSGQDNSPLHF
TRBV5-8	NA	NA	TRBJ2-2	TGTGCCAGCAGCGGAGTCATAGTCGGGGAGCTGTTTTTT	CASSGVIVGELFF
TRBV7-9	NA	TRBD1	TRBJ2-6	TGTGCCAGCAGCCATCCCCCGGGACAGGGAACCTCTGGGGCCAACGTCCTGACTTTC	CASSHPPGQGTSGANVLTF
TRBV19	few	TRBD1	TRBJ1-2	TGTGCCAGTAGTCCTGGGACAGGGAACACCTTC	CASSPGTGNTF
TRBV13	once	TRBD1	TRBJ1-1	TGTGCCAGCAGCGTGGACAGGGGAACTGAAGCTTTCTTT	CASSVDRGTEAFF
TRBV9	NA	TRBD1	TRBJ2-5	TGTGCCAGCAGTTCACAGGGACAGGAGACCCAGTACTTC	CASSSQGQETQYF
TRBV6-6	NA	NA	TRBJ2-3	TGTGCCAGCAGTCCTAGTGGGGCGGTAGATACGCAGTATTTT	CASSPSGAVDTQYF
TRBV18	NA	TRBD2	TRBJ2-7	TGTGCCAGCTCACCACCGTCTAGCGGGAGCCGCGAGCAGTACTTC	CASSPPSSGSREQYF
TRBV5-1	NA	TRBD2	TRBJ2-1	TGCGCCAGCAGCCCACAATTAGCGGGAGTAAGTGAGCAGTTCTTC	CASSPQLAGVSEQFF
TRBV11-2	NA	TRBD1	TRBJ2-7	TGTGCCAGCAGCTTAGAGACCTATTCCTACAGGGGGAGAATCTCCTACGAGCAGTACTTC	CASSLETYSYRGRISYEQYF
TRBV2	once	NA	TRBJ2-7	TGTGCCAGCAGCTCCCCCTTCTACGAGCAGTACTTC	CASSSPFYEQYF
TRBV29-1	NA	TRBD1	TRBJ1-2	TGCAGCGTTGACCGAGGGGGCGGCTATGGCTACACCTTC	CSVDRGGGYGYTF
TRBV6-5	few	NA	TRBJ1-5	TGTGCCAGCAGTTACTCTAGAGGGGCCCAGCCCCAGCATTTT	CASSYSRGAQPQHF
TRBV10-3	NA	NA	TRBJ2-5	TGTGCCATCAGTGGTGCGAGGGAGACCCAGTACTTC	CAISGARETQYF
TRBV11-2	NA	NA	TRBJ2-7	TGTGCCAGCGGCCACTCCACCTACGAGCAGTACTTC	CASGHSTYEQYF